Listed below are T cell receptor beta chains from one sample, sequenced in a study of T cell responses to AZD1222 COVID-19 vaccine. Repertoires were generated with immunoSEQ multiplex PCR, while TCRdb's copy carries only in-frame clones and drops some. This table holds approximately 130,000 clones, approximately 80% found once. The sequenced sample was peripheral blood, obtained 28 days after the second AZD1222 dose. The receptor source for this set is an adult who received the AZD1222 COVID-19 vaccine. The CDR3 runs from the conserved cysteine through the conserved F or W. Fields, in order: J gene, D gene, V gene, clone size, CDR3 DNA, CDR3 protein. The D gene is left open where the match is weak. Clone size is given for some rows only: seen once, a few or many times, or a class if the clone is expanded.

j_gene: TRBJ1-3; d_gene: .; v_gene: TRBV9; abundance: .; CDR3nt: TGTGCCAGCAGCGTGGGCCGCTCTGGAAACACCATATATTTT; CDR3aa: CASSVGRSGNTIYF
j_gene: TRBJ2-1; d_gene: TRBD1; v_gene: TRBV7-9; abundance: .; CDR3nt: TGTGCCAGCAGCTTAGGAGGGGGCAGCCCAGGGCGGTTCTTC; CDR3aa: CASSLGGGSPGRFF
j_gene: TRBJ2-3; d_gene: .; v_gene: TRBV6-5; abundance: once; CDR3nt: TGTGCCAGCAGTTACCGAACGGATACGCAGTATTTT; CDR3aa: CASSYRTDTQYF
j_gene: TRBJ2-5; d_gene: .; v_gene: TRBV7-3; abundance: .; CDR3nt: TGTGCCAGCAGCTTTGGACAGTTAGAGACCCAGTACTTC; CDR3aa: CASSFGQLETQYF
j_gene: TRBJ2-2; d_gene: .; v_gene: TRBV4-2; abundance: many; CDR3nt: TGTGCCAGCAGCCAAGCCAGGGGAGTCGCCGGGGAGCTGTTTTTT; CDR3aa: CASSQARGVAGELFF
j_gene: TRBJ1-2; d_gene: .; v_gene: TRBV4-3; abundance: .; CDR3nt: TGCGCCAGCAGCCAAGGTCAGGCAGGGGCCTATGGCTACACCTTC; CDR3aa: CASSQGQAGAYGYTF
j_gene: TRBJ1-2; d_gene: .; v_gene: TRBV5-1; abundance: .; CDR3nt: TGCGCCAGCAGCTTAATCCCGGTCGAGGGCTATGGCTACACCTTC; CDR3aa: CASSLIPVEGYGYTF
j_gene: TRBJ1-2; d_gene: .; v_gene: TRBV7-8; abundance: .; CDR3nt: TGTGCCAGCAGCTCCCTCCCGGGATCTTTTTTAAGATATGGCTACACCTTC; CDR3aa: CASSSLPGSFLRYGYTF
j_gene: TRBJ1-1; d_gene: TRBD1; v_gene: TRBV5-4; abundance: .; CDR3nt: TGTGCCAGCAGCCCACAGGGGAGCGCCACTGAAGCTTTCTTT; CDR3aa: CASSPQGSATEAFF
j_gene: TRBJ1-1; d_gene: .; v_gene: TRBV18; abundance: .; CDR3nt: TGTGCCAGCTCACTTCCTGGGACTGTCGGAGCTTTCTTT; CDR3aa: CASSLPGTVGAFF
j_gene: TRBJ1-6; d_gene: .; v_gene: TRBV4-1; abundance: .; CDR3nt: TGCGCCAGCAGCCCCTTGCCTACCTATAATTCACCCCTCCACTTT; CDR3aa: CASSPLPTYNSPLHF
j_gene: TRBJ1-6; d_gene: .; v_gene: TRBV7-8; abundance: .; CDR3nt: TGTGCCAGCAGCTTAGTGGGGGGGTCTTATTCACCCCTCCACTTT; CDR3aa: CASSLVGGSYSPLHF
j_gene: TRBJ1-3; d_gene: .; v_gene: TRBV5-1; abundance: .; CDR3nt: TGCGCCAGCAGCTTGAATGGGGCTCGTGGAAACACCATATATTTT; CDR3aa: CASSLNGARGNTIYF
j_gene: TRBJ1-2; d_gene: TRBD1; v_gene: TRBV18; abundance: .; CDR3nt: TGTGCCAGCTCCCCGACGCTTGGACAGGGTGGCGGCTACACCTTC; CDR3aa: CASSPTLGQGGGYTF
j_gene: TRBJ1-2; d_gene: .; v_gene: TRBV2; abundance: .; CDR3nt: TGTGCCAGCACTGTAGATACCACTAACTATGGCTACACCTTC; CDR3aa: CASTVDTTNYGYTF
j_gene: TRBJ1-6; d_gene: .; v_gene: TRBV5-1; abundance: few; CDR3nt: TGCGCCAGCAGCTTGGGGTACCCACCCCTCCACTTT; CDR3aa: CASSLGYPPLHF
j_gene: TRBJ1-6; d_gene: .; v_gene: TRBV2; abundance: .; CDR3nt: TGTGCCAGCACGCACGGTAATTCACCCCTCCACTTT; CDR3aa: CASTHGNSPLHF
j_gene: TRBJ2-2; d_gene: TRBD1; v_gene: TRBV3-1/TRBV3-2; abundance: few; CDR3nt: TGTGCCAGCAGCCCACGGGACAGTTCCAACGGGGAGCTGTTTTTT; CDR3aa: CASSPRDSSNGELFF
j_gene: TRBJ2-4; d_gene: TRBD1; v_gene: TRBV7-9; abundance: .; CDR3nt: TGTGCCAGCAGCCCAAGCGACAGGGTGTCAAAAAACATTCAGTACTTC; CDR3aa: CASSPSDRVSKNIQYF
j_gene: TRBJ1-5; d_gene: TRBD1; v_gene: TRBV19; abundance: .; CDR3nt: TGTGCCAGTAGTACAACACCCCTGACCTGGGACAGGGGGACTCAGCCCCAGCATTTT; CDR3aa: CASSTTPLTWDRGTQPQHF
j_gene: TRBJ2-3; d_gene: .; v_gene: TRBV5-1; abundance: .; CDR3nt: TGCGCCAGCAGCTTGTCTGGCAGGAGCACAGATACGCAGTATTTT; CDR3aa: CASSLSGRSTDTQYF
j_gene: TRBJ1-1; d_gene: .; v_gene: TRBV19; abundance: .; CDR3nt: TGTGCCAGTAGTAACCAGTTGGGGACAGAAGCTTTCTTT; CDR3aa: CASSNQLGTEAFF
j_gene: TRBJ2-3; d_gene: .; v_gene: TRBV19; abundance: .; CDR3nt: TGTGCCAGTTCTGGGACGGGGAGCACAGATACGCAGTATTTT; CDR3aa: CASSGTGSTDTQYF
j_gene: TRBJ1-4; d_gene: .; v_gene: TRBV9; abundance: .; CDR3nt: TGTGCCAGCAGCCACAATGGCAGGGACGGCAATGAAAAACTGTTTTTT; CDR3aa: CASSHNGRDGNEKLFF
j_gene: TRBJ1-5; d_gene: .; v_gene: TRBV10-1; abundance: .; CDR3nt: TGCGCCAGCAGTGAAGGAGGGGGGCCCCAGCATTTT; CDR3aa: CASSEGGGPQHF
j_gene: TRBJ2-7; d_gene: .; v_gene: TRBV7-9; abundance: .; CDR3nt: TGTGCCAGCAGCACCCAGGGGACCTCCTACGAGCAGTACTTC; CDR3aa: CASSTQGTSYEQYF
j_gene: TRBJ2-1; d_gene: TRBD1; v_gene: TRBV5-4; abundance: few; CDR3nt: TGTGCCAGCAGCGCCTTCTCAGACAGGGGAAGAAATGAGCAGTTCTTC; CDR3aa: CASSAFSDRGRNEQFF
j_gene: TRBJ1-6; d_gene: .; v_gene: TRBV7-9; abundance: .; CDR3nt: TGTGCCAGCAGCTTCAATAATTCACCCCTCCACTTT; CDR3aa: CASSFNNSPLHF
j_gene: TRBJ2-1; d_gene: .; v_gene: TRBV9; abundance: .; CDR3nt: TGTGCCAGCAGCGTTTCCGGGACATACAATGAGCAGTTCTTC; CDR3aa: CASSVSGTYNEQFF
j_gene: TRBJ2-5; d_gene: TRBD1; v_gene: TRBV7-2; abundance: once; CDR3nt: TGTGCCAGCAGCTTTAACAGGGGTTGGGGAGAGACCCAGTACTTC; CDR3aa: CASSFNRGWGETQYF
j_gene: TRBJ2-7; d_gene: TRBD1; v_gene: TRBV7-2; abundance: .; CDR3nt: TGTGCCAGCAGCCCCCGCGACAGGGGTACCGAGCAGTACTTC; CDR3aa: CASSPRDRGTEQYF
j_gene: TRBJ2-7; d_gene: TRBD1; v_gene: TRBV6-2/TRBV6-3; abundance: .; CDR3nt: TGTGCCAGCAGTTACTCGGGGACAGGGAACTACGAGCAGTACTTC; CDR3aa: CASSYSGTGNYEQYF
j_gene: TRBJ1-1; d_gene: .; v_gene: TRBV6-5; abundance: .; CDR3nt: TGTGCCAGCAGTTACTCTCGGGTGACTGAAGCTTTCTTT; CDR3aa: CASSYSRVTEAFF
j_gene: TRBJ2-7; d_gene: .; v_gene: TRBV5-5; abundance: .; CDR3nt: TGTGCCAGCAGCTTGGTTCCAGCGGACCTCTCCTACGAGCAGTACTTC; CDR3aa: CASSLVPADLSYEQYF
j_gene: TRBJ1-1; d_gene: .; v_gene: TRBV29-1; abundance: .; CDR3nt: TGCAGCGTTTTGAGCAAGGGCAGTGAAGCTTTCTTT; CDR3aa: CSVLSKGSEAFF
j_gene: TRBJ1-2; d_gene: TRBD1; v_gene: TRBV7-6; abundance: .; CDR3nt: TGTGCCAGCAGCCCCAGGGACAGGGCTGGCAATGGCTACACCTTC; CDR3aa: CASSPRDRAGNGYTF
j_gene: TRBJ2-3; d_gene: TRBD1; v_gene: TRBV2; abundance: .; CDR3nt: TGTGCCAGCGGAGGCGGGACAGGGACTAGCACAGATACGCAGTATTTT; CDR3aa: CASGGGTGTSTDTQYF
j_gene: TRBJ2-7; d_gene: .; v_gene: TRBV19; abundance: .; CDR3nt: TGTGCCAGTAGTATGACCGGACAGACCTACGAGCAGTACTTC; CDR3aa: CASSMTGQTYEQYF
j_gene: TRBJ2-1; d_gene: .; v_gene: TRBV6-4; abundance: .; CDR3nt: TGTGCCAGCAGTGACGAAGTCGGGGAGTACAATGAGCAGTTCTTC; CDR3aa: CASSDEVGEYNEQFF
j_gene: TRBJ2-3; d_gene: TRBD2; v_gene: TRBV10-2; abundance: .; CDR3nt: TGCGCCACCCAGGCGGGGGGCCACACAGATACGCAGTATTTT; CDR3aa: CATQAGGHTDTQYF